This T cell receptor beta chain was retrieved from a study of blood T cell repertoires in COVID-19. All recovered Cohort 3 donors got two negative PCRs, got clearance, or saw symptom resolution. This table comes from immunoSEQ multiplex PCR, and its TCRdb copy is limited to in-frame clones, with some not included. Of approximately 200,000 clones listed, roughly 82% are singletons. Germline V lookup: CDR1 SGHRS, CDR2 YFSETQ. The V end lost 1 base, the J end lost 8 bases, and 16 bases lay between the germline ends. The CDR3 consists of 15 residues. This sequence originates from a man between 35 and 55 years old who had recovered from COVID-19. The gene calls are TRBV5-1 and TRBJ2-1, with D possibly TRBD2 on 5 matching bases. The specimen sequenced was PBMCs or T cells enriched from blood (not recorded which). CDR3 sequence: CASSLNVGDGYEQFF. In DNA form, the CDR3 reads TGCGCCAGCAGCTTGAATGTGGGAGACGGCTATGAGCAGTTCTTC.